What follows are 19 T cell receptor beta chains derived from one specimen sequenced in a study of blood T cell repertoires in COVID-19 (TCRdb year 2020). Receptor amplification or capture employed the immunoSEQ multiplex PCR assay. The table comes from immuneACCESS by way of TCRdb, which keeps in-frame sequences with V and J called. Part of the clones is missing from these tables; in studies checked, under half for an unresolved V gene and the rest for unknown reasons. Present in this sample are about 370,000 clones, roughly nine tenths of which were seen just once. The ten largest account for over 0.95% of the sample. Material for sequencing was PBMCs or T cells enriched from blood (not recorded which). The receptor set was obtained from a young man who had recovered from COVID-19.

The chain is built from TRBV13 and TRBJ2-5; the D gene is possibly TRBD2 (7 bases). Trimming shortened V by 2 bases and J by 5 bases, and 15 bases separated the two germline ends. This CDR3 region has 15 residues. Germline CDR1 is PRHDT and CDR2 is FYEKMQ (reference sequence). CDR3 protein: CASSLRGADGETQYF. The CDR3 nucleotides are TGTGCCAGCAGCTTACGGGGGGCAGATGGGGAGACCCAGTACTTC.

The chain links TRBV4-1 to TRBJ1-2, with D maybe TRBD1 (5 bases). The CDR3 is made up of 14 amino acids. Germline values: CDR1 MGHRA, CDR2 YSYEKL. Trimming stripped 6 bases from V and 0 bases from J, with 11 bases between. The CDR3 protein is CASRSGSTNYGYTF. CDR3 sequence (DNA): TGCGCCAGCAGATCAGGGTCCACTAACTATGGCTACACCTTC.

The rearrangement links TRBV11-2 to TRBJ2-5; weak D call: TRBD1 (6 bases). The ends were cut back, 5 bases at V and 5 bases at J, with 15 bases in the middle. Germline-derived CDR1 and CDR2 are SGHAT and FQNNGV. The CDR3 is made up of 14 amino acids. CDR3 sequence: CASSHGQGLETQYF. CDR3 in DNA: TGTGCCAGCAGCCATGGGCAGGGGCTGGAGACCCAGTACTTC.

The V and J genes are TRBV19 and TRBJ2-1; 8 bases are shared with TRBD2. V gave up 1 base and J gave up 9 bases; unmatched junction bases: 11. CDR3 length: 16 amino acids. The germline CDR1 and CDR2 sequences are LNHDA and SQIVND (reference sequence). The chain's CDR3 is CASSIATGLDLCEQFF. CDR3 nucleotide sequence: TGTGCCAGTAGTATAGCTACGGGACTAGATCTGTGTGAGCAGTTCTTC.

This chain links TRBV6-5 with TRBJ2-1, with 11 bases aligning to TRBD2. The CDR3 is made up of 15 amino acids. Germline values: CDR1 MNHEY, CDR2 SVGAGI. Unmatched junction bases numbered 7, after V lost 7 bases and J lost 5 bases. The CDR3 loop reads CASKTGTSGHNEQFF. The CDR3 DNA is TGTGCCAGCAAAACCGGGACTAGCGGTCACAATGAGCAGTTCTTC.

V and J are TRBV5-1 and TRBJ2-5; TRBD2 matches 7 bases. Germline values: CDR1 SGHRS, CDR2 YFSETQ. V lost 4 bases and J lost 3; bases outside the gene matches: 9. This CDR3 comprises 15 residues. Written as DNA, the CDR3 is TGCGCCAGCAGCCCTTTCCTAGCGGCCGAAGAGACCCAGTACTTC. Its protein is CASSPFLAAEETQYF.

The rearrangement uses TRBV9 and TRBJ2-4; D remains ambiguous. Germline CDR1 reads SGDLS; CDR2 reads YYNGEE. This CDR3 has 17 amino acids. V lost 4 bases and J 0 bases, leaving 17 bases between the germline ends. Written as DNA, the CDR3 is TGTGCCAGCAGCCCCAGACCCGACACAATAGCCAAAAACATTCAGTACTTC. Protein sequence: CASSPRPDTIAKNIQYF. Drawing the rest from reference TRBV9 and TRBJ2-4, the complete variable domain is DSGVTQTPKHLITATGQRVTLRCSPRSGDLSVYWYQQSLDQGLQFLIQYYNGEERAKGNILERFSAQQFPDLHSELNLSSLELGDSALYFCASSPRPDTIAKNIQYFGAGTRLSVL.

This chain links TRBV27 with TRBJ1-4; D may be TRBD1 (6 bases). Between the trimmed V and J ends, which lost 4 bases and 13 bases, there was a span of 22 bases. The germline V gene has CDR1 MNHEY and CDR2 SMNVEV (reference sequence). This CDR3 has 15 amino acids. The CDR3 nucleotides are TGTGCCAGCAGTTCGACAGGCGTTTCGTTCCAAGGACTGTTTTTT. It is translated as CASSSTGVSFQGLFF.

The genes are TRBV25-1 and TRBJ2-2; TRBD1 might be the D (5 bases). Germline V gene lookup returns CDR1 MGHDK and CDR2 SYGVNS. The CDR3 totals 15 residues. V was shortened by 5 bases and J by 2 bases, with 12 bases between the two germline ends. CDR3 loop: CASSSRADNTGELFF. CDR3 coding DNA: TGTGCCAGCAGTTCCAGGGCCGATAACACCGGGGAGCTGTTTTTT. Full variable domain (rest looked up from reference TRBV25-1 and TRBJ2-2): EADIYQTPRYLVIGTGKKITLECSQTMGHDKMYWYQQDPGMELHLIHYSYGVNSTEKGDLSSESTVSRIRTEHFPLTLESARPSHTSQYLCASSSRADNTGELFFGEGSRLTVL.

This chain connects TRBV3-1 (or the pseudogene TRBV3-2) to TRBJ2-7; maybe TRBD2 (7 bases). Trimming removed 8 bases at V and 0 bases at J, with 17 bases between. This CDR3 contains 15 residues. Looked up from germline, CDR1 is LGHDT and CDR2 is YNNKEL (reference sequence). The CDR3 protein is CASALGGGISYEQYF. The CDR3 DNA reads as TGTGCCAGCGCCCTGGGAGGGGGGATCTCCTACGAGCAGTACTTC.

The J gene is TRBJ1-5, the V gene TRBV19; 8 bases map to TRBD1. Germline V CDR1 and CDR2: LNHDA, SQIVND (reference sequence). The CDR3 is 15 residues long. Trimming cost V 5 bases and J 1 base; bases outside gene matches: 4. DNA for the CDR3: TGTGCCAGTAGTCCACAGGGGGTCAGCAATCAGCCCCAGCATTTT. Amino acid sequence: CASSPQGVSNQPQHF.

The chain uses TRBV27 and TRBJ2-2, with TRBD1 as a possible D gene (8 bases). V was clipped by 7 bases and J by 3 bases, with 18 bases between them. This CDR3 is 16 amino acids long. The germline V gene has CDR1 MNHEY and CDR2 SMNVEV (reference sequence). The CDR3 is CASTWSGTGDTGELFF. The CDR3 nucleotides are TGTGCCAGCACCTGGAGCGGGACAGGTGACACCGGGGAGCTGTTTTTT.

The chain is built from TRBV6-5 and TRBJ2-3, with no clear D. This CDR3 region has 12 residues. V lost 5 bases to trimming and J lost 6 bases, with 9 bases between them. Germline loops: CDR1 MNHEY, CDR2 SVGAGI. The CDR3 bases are TGTGCCAGCAGTCCTCCAGCGGATACGCAGTATTTT. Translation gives CASSPPADTQYF.

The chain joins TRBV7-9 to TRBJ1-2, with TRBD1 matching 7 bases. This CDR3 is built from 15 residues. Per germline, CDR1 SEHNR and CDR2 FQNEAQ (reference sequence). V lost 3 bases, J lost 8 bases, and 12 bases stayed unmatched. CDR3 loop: CASSFATTGFTGYTF. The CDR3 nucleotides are TGTGCCAGCAGCTTTGCAACGACAGGGTTTACGGGCTACACCTTC. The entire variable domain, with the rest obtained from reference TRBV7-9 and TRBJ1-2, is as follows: DTGVSQNPRHKITKRGQNVTFRCDPISEHNRLYWYRQTLGQGPEFLTYFQNEAQLEKSRLLSDRFSAERPKGSFSTLEIQRTEQGDSAMYLCASSFATTGFTGYTFGSGTRLTVV.

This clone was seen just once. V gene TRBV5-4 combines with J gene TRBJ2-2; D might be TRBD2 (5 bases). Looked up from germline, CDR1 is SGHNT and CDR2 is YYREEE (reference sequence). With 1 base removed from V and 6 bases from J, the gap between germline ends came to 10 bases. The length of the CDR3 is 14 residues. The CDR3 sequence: CASSLPGNAGELFF. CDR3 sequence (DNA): TGTGCCAGCAGCTTGCCGGGAAATGCCGGGGAGCTGTTTTTT.

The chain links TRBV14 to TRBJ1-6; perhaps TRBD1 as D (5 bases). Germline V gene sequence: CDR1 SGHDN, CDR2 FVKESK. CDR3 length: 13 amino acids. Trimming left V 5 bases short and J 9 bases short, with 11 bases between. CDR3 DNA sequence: TGTGCCAGCAGCGCCCGGACATCTTCACCCCTCCACTTT. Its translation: CASSARTSSPLHF.

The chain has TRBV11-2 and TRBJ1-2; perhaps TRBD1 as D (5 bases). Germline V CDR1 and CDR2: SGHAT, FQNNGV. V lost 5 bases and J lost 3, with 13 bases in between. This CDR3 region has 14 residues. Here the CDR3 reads CASSGRQRYYGYTF. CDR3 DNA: TGTGCCAGCAGCGGAAGACAGAGATACTATGGCTACACCTTC.

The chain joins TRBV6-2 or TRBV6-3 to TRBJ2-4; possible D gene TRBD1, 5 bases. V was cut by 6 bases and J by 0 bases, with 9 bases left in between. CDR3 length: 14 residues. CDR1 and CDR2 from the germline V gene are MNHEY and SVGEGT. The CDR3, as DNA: TGTGCCAGCAGCAAGGGGTTAGCCAAAAACATTCAGTACTTC. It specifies CASSKGLAKNIQYF.

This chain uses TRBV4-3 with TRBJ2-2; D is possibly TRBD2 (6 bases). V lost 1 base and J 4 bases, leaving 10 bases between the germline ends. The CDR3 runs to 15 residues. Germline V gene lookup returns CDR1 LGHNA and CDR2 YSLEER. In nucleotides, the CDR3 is TGCGCCAGCAGCCAAGGACTAGGGACCACCGGGGAGCTGTTTTTT. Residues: CASSQGLGTTGELFF.